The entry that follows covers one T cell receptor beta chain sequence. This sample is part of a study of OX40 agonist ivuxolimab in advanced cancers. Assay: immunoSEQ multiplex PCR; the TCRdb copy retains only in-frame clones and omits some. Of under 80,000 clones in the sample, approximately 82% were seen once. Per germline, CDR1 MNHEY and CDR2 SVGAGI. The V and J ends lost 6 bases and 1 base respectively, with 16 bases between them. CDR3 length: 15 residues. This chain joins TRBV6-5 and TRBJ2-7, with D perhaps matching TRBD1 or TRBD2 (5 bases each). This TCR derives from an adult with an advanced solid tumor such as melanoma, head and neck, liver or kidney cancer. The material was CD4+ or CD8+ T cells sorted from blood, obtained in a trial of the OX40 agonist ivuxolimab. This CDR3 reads CASRFGLGQSYEQYF. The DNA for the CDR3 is TGTGCCAGCAGATTTGGACTGGGGCAATCCTACGAGCAGTACTTC.